A selection of T cell receptor beta chains follows, all from one sample in a study of shared clonotypes between healthy human individuals. Measured with immunoSEQ multiplex PCR; TCRdb has only the in-frame clones, and not every one. The table has some 2.1 million clones, roughly 95% seen once; the top ten hold roughly 1%. The sample was naive CD8+ T cells sorted from blood. The source of these receptors is a man younger than 30 in good health. CDR3s include the opening cysteine and the closing phenylalanine or tryptophan. D genes are given only for firm matches. The listing skips clone size in some rows; elsewhere it reads once, few, many or a size class.

V: TRBV4-3; D: TRBD2; size: -; J: TRBJ2-1; CDR3: CASSLSGGTWEPNEQFF; DNA: TGCGCCAGCAGTCTTAGCGGGGGGACTTGGGAGCCCAATGAGCAGTTCTTC
V: TRBV6-1; D: TRBD2; size: -; J: TRBJ2-3; CDR3: CASRGLAGGVDTQYF; DNA: TGTGCCAGCAGGGGACTAGCGGGGGGCGTAGATACGCAGTATTTT
V: TRBV6-1; D: -; size: -; J: TRBJ1-5; CDR3: CASLGDQPQHF; DNA: TGTGCCAGCCTAGGTGATCAGCCCCAGCATTTT
V: TRBV2; D: TRBD2; size: -; J: TRBJ2-3; CDR3: CASSPTGLAGGRGTDTQYF; DNA: TGTGCCAGCAGTCCAACCGGACTAGCGGGAGGGCGAGGGACAGATACGCAGTATTTT
V: TRBV4-3; D: -; size: -; J: TRBJ2-7; CDR3: CASSQVYGTYEQYF; DNA: TGCGCCAGCAGCCAAGTATACGGGACCTACGAGCAGTACTTC
V: TRBV10-3; D: TRBD2; size: few; J: TRBJ2-1; CDR3: CAISPGLAGVYEQFF; DNA: TGTGCCATCAGCCCGGGACTAGCGGGAGTCTATGAGCAGTTCTTC
V: TRBV5-1; D: -; size: -; J: TRBJ2-1; CDR3: CASSGLVSSYNEQFF; DNA: TGCGCCAGCAGCGGCCTAGTTAGCTCCTACAATGAGCAGTTCTTC
V: TRBV27; D: -; size: -; J: TRBJ2-3; CDR3: CASSVWEGVTDTQYF; DNA: TGTGCCAGCTCAGTTTGGGAAGGGGTCACAGATACGCAGTATTTT
V: TRBV5-4; D: -; size: -; J: TRBJ2-6; CDR3: CASSLDISGANVLTF; DNA: TGTGCCAGCAGCTTAGATATCTCTGGGGCCAACGTCCTGACTTTC
V: TRBV6-5; D: -; size: -; J: TRBJ2-2; CDR3: CASSSLEEGTGELFF; DNA: TGTGCCAGCAGTTCCCTAGAAGAGGGAACCGGGGAGCTGTTTTTT
V: TRBV27; D: -; size: -; J: TRBJ2-1; CDR3: CASSLSLELEQFF; DNA: TGTGCCAGCAGTTTATCGCTAGAACTTGAGCAGTTCTTC
V: TRBV7-9; D: -; size: -; J: TRBJ2-5; CDR3: CASSTWFGEETQYF; DNA: TGTGCCAGCAGCACTTGGTTCGGAGAAGAGACCCAGTACTTC
V: TRBV10-2; D: TRBD1; size: -; J: TRBJ2-7; CDR3: CASRRTGVYEQYF; DNA: TGCGCCAGCAGGCGTACAGGGGTATACGAGCAGTACTTC
V: TRBV11-2; D: TRBD1; size: -; J: TRBJ2-7; CDR3: CASSLLRDSYYEQYF; DNA: TGTGCCAGCAGCTTACTACGGGACAGCTACTACGAGCAGTACTTC
V: TRBV7-8; D: -; size: -; J: TRBJ2-7; CDR3: CASSLRTAYEQYF; DNA: TGTGCCAGCAGCTTGAGGACGGCCTACGAGCAGTACTTC
V: TRBV7-2; D: TRBD2; size: -; J: TRBJ2-7; CDR3: CASSSRGLPNAGEQYF; DNA: TGTGCCAGCAGCTCGCGGGGACTACCGAACGCGGGGGAGCAGTACTTC
V: TRBV7-9; D: -; size: -; J: TRBJ2-7; CDR3: CASSPQTGGAYEQYF; DNA: TGTGCCAGCAGCCCACAGACTGGGGGAGCCTACGAGCAGTACTTC